The 6 T cell receptor beta chains reported below all come from one sample, sequenced in a study of T-cell reconstitution after alpha-beta-depleted transplantation in children. Library preparation (for TCRbeta) was performed with unique molecular identifiers. TCRdb used MiXCR to reprocess the PCR reads, holding one entry per CDR3 protein. Seen here are more than 450,000 distinct CDR3 sequences, around 20% observed once, and the top ten hold around 3.3%. The input for sequencing was PBMCs from the stem cell graft donor, taken from the stem cell graft. These receptors were taken from a human donor who donated a stem cell graft to a child with acute lymphoblastic leukemia.

This clonotype was counted a few times. The chain links TRBV20-1 to TRBJ2-1; 14 bases map to TRBD2. There are 17 residues in the CDR3. CDR1 DFQATT and CDR2 SNEGSKA come from the germline V gene (reference sequence). The V segment lost 4 bases and the J segment 6 bases; nucleotides outside the gene matches: 11. CDR3 in amino acids: CSATGTSGRISRNEQFF. The CDR3 DNA is TGCAGTGCTACCGGGACTAGCGGGAGAATATCTCGCAATGAGCAGTTCTTC.

The chain is built from TRBV4-1 and TRBJ1-2; D call uncertain. Trimming took off 4 bases at V and 7 bases at J, with 16 bases between the two ends. The germline V gene encodes CDR1 MGHRA and CDR2 YSYEKL. There are 14 residues in the CDR3. The CDR3 DNA reads as TGCGCCAGCAGCCTCTTGGGAGAGAATAGTGGCTACACCTTC. Translated, it gives CASSLLGENSGYTF.

The CDR3 nucleotides read TGTGCCAGCAGCCCCCGGGAACTAGCGAGAAGCACAGATACGCAGTATTTT. This gives the protein CASSPRELARSTDTQYF. The chain uses TRBV7-6 and TRBJ2-3; the match to TRBD2 covers 7 bases. Germline loops: CDR1 SGHVS, CDR2 FNYEAQ. The CDR3 is 17 residues long. V gave up 5 bases and J gave up 0 bases; unmatched junction bases: 11.

V and J are TRBV12-3 or TRBV12-4 and TRBJ1-2; possibly TRBD1 for D (5 bases). Trimming removed 6 bases at V and 12 bases at J, with 20 bases between. CDR3 length: 13 residues. The CDR3 spells CASSGGAKAQDTF. The CDR3 bases are TGTGCCAGCAGCGGAGGGGCCAAGGCCCAGGACACCTTC.

The chain is built from TRBV11-2 and TRBJ2-1; D not resolved. The CDR3 spans 16 residues. Trimming took off 0 bases at V and 0 bases at J, with 9 bases between the two ends. In germline, CDR1 is SGHAT, CDR2 FQNNGV. CDR3 protein: CASSLDQQSSYNEQFF. In nucleotides, the CDR3 is TGTGCCAGCAGCTTAGATCAGCAAAGCTCCTACAATGAGCAGTTCTTC.

This clonotype was detected only a few times. V gene TRBV19 combines with J gene TRBJ2-3; TRBD2 aligns across 9 bases. The CDR3 is 14 amino acids. The J segment lost 6 bases and the V segment lost 5 bases, leaving 6 bases of the junction unmatched. Germline values: CDR1 LNHDA, CDR2 SQIVND (reference sequence). The CDR3 sequence: CASSDSGRDDTQYF. The CDR3 coding sequence is TGTGCCAGTAGTGATAGCGGGAGAGATGATACGCAGTATTTT.